The 12 T cell receptor beta chains presented below share a single source sample, sequenced in a study of blood T cell repertoires in COVID-19. Profiling relied on immunoSEQ multiplex PCR, and the TCRdb table lists in-frame clones only, not all of them. The sample has 210,000 or so clones, roughly 87% seen once. The sequenced sample consisted of peripheral blood. These receptors were obtained from a man in his forties or fifties with active or convalescent COVID-19.

The chain recombines TRBV6-5 with TRBJ2-7, with 9 bases aligning to TRBD1. Trimming took 11 bases from V and 2 from J; bases not matched to a gene: 7. There are 13 residues in the CDR3. The germline V gene encodes CDR1 MNHEY and CDR2 SVGAGI. DNA for the CDR3: TGTGCCGGTGGGGGACAGGGAACCTACGAGCAGTACTTC. Protein product: CAGGGQGTYEQYF.

This chain uses TRBV28 with TRBJ1-6, with D possibly matching TRBD1 (6 bases). Per the germline V gene, CDR1 is MDHEN and CDR2 is SYDVKM. The CDR3 is 14 amino acids. Trimming removed 3 bases from V and 5 bases from J, with 8 bases in between. CDR3 in amino acids: CASSFQGHNSPLHF. CDR3 nucleotide sequence: TGTGCCAGCAGTTTTCAGGGGCATAATTCACCCCTCCACTTT.

This clone was counted a single time. This chain joins TRBV11-2 and TRBJ2-1, with TRBD2 as a possible D gene (5 bases). The germline V gene encodes CDR1 SGHAT and CDR2 FQNNGV. The V and J ends lost 5 bases and 1 base respectively, with 9 bases between them. The CDR3 runs to 14 residues. The CDR3 nucleotides are TGTGCCAGCAGCCGGAGCGGTTCCTACAATGAGCAGTTCTTC. Amino acid sequence: CASSRSGSYNEQFF.

The chain joins TRBV10-2 to TRBJ1-4, with D tentatively TRBD1 (6 bases). The CDR3 runs to 14 residues. Germline V gene sequence: CDR1 WSHSY, CDR2 SAAADI. The V end lost 8 bases, the J end lost 2 bases, and 12 bases lay between the germline ends. The CDR3 here is CASRLRGTNEKLFF. CDR3 nucleotide sequence: TGCGCCAGCCGATTGAGGGGGACTAATGAAAAACTGTTTTTT.

The chain combines TRBV6-2 or TRBV6-3 with TRBJ1-6; D unclear. The V end was cut by 2 bases, the J end by 0 bases, with 14 bases between. Germline loops: CDR1 MNHEY, CDR2 SVGEGT. This CDR3 region has 18 residues. The chain's CDR3 is CASSYGQPSSSYNSPLHF. The CDR3 DNA follows: TGTGCCAGCAGTTACGGGCAGCCGTCGAGCTCCTATAATTCACCCCTCCACTTT.

CDR3 bases: TGCGCCAGCCAAACCAGGGGGCGCGCGGACACTGAAGCTTTCTTT. Amino acid sequence: CASQTRGRADTEAFF. The rearrangement links TRBV5-1 to TRBJ1-1, with 8 nucleotides matching TRBD1. The trim removed 7 bases at V and 3 bases at J, leaving 11 bases unmatched. The CDR3 has 15 amino acids. CDR1 is SGHRS and CDR2 is YFSETQ in the germline V gene.

This chain uses TRBV28 with TRBJ1-1, with D possibly matching TRBD1 (5 bases). Trimming took 6 bases from V and 5 from J, leaving 16 bases between them. The CDR3 is 14 amino acids. The germline CDR1 and CDR2 sequences are MDHEN and SYDVKM. The CDR3 sequence is CASSYGGGWTEAFF. DNA of the CDR3: TGTGCCAGCAGCTACGGGGGAGGTTGGACTGAAGCTTTCTTT.

This clone was found many times. This chain links TRBV5-4 with TRBJ1-2; 9 bases match TRBD1. CDR3 length: 15 residues. The germline gives CDR1 SGHNT, CDR2 YYREEE (reference sequence). The V segment lost 4 bases and the J segment 5 bases; nucleotides outside the gene matches: 9. The CDR3 nucleotides read TGTGCCAGCAGCATTCCTACAGGGGGCCCTTATGGCTACACCTTC. It translates to CASSIPTGGPYGYTF. The full variable domain, in which reference TRBV5-4 and TRBJ1-2 provide the parts outside the CDR3, is ETGVTQSPTHLIKTRGQQVTLRCSSQSGHNTVSWYQQALGQGPQFIFQYYREEENGRGNFPPRFSGLQFPNYSSELNVNALELDDSALYLCASSIPTGGPYGYTFGSGTRLTVV.

The rearrangement uses TRBV5-1 and TRBJ2-3, with 8 bases fitting TRBD1. CDR1 and CDR2 (germline): SGHRS, YFSETQ. After removal of 7 bases from V and 2 bases from J, the junction contained 9 bases not matched to a gene. This CDR3 region has 15 residues. As DNA, the CDR3 is TGCGCCAGCGGCTGGCAGGGGGCAATCACAGATACGCAGTATTTT. This translates into CASGWQGAITDTQYF.

Concerning this clone itself: The identical CDR3 is also encoded by other nucleotide sequences in the sample. This rearrangement joins TRBV28 to TRBJ1-3, with 7 bases identical to TRBD1. The CDR3 sequence is 15 residues long. Germline-derived CDR1 and CDR2 are MDHEN and SYDVKM. The ends lost 6 bases at V and 0 bases at J; junction bases unmatched: 5. CDR3 DNA sequence: TGTGCCAGCAGGAGACAGGGAGGCTCTGGAAACACCATATATTTT. Translation gives CASRRQGGSGNTIYF.

The chain combines TRBV2 with TRBJ2-3; 9 bases line up with TRBD2. Germline V gene sequence: CDR1 SNHLY, CDR2 FYNNEI. This CDR3 spans 16 amino acids. The J segment lost 1 base and the V segment lost 0 bases, leaving 2 bases of the junction unmatched. CDR3 protein: CASSEAVAGGTDTQYF. CDR3 in DNA: TGTGCCAGCAGTGAAGCCGTAGCGGGGGGCACAGATACGCAGTATTTT.

This chain uses TRBV5-5 with TRBJ2-2; weak D call: TRBD1 (6 bases). Germline lookup yields CDR1 SGHKS and CDR2 YYEKEE (reference sequence). V was trimmed by 4 bases and J by 2 bases, leaving 12 bases between them. The CDR3 contains 15 residues. The CDR3 loop reads CASSLGQRNTGELFF. For the CDR3, the DNA is TGTGCCAGCAGCCTAGGACAGCGAAACACCGGGGAGCTGTTTTTT.